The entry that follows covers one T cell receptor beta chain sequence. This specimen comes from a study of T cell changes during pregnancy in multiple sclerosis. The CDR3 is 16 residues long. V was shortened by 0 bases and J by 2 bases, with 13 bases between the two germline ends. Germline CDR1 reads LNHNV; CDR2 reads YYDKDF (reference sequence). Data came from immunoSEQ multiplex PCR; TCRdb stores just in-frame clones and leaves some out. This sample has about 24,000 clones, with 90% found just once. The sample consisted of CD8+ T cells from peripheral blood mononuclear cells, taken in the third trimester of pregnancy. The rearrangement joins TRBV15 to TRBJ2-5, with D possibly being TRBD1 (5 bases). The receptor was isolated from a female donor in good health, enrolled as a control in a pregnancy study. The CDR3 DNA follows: TGTGCCACCAGCAGAGAGGGAAGACAGCTGCAAGAGACCCAGTACTTC. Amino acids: CATSREGRQLQETQYF.